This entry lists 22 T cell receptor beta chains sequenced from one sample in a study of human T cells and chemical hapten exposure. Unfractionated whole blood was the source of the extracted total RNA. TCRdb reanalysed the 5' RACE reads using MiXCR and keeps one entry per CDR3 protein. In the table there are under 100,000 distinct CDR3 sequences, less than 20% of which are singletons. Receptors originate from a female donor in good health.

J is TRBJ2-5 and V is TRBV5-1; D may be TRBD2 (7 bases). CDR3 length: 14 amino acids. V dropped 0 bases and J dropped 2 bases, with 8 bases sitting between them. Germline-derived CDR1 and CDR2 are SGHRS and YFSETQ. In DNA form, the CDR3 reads TGCGCCAGCAGCTTGGAGGGGGGGCAAGAGACCCAGTACTTC. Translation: CASSLEGGQETQYF.

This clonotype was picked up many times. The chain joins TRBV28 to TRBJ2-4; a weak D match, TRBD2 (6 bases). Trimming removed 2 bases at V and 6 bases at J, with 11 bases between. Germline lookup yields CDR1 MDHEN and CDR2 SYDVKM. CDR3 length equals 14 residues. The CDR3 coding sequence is TGTGCCAGCAGTTTAGTAGGAGGGTTAAACATTCAGTACTTC. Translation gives CASSLVGGLNIQYF.

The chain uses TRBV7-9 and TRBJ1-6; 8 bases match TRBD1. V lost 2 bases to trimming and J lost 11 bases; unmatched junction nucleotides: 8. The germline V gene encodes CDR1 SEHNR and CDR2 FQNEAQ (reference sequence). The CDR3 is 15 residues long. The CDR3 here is CASSLPGQGIPPLHF. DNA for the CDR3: TGTGCCAGCAGCTTACCAGGACAGGGAATACCACCCCTCCACTTT.

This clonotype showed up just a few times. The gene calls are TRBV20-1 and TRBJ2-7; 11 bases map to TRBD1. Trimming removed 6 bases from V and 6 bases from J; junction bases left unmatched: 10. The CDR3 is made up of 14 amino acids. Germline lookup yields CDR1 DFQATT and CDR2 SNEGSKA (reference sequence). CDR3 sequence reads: CSASRDRGDFEQYF. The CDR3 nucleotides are TGCAGTGCGAGCCGGGACAGGGGGGATTTCGAGCAGTACTTC.

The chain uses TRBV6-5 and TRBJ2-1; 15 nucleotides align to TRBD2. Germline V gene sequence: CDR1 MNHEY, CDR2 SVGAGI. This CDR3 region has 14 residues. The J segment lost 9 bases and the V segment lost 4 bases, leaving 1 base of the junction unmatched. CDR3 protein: CASSLGLAGGEQFF. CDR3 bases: TGTGCCAGCAGTTTGGGACTAGCGGGGGGTGAGCAGTTCTTC.

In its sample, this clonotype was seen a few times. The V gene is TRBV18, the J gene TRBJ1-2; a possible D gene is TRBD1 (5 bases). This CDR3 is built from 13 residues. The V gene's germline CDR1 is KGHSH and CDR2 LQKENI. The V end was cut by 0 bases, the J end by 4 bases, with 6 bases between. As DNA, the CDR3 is TGTGCCAGCTCACCACCGGGGGGCTATGGCTACACCTTC. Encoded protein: CASSPPGGYGYTF.

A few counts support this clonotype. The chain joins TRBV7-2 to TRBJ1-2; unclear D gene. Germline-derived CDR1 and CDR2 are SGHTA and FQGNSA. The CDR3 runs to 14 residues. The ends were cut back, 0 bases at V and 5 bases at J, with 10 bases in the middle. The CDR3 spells CASSLAGSDYGYTF. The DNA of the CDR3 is TGTGCCAGCAGCTTAGCAGGGTCAGATTATGGCTACACCTTC.

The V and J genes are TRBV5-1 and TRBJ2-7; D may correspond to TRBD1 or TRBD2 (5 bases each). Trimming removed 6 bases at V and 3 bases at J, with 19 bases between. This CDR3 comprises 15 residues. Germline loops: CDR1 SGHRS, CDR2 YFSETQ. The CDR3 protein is CASTLGAGSHYEQYF. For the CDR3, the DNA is TGCGCCAGCACCCTCGGGGCAGGAAGTCACTACGAGCAGTACTTC.

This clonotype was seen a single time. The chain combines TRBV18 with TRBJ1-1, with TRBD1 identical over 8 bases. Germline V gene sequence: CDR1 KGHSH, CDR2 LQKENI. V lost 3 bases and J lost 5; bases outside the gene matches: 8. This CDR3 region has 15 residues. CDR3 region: CASSPRQGSQTEAFF. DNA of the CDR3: TGTGCCAGCTCACCGAGACAGGGGTCGCAGACTGAAGCTTTCTTT.

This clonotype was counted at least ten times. The CDR3 bases are TGTGCCAGCAGCCTCGACGGTTTCGCGCAGTATTTT. Its protein is CASSLDGFAQYF. This chain uses TRBV7-9 with TRBJ2-3; the D is unclear. CDR1 is SEHNR, CDR2 FQNEAQ, per germline (reference sequence). The CDR3 sequence is 12 residues long. Trimming removed 5 bases from V and 10 bases from J, with 13 bases in between. Full variable domain (outside the CDR3, taken from reference TRBV7-9 and TRBJ2-3): DTGVSQNPRHKITKRGQNVTFRCDPISEHNRLYWYRQTLGQGPEFLTYFQNEAQLEKSRLLSDRFSAERPKGSFSTLEIQRTEQGDSAMYLCASSLDGFAQYFGPGTRLTVL.

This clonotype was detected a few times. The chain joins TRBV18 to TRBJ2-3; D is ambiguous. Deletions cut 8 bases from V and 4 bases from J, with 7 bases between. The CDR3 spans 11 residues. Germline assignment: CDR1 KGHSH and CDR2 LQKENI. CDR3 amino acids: CASATADTQYF. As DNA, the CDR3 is TGTGCCAGCGCAACAGCAGATACGCAGTATTTT.

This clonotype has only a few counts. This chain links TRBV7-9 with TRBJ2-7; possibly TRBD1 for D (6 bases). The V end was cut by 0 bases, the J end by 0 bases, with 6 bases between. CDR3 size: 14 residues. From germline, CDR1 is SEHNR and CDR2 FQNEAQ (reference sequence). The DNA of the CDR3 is TGTGCCAGCAGCTTAGCGGACAGCTCCTACGAGCAGTACTTC. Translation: CASSLADSSYEQYF.

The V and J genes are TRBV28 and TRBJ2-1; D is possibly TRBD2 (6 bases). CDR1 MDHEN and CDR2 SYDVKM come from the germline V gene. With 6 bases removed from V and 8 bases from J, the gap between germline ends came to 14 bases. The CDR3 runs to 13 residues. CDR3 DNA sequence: TGTGCCAGCAGGGGGAGGTCATACGATGAGCAGTTCTTC. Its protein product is CASRGRSYDEQFF.

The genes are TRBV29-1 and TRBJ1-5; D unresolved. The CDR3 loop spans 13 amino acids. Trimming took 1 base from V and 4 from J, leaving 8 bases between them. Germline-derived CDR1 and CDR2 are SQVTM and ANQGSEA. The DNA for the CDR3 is TGCAGCGTTGAAGTAGGGAGGAATCAGCCCCAGCATTTT. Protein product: CSVEVGRNQPQHF.

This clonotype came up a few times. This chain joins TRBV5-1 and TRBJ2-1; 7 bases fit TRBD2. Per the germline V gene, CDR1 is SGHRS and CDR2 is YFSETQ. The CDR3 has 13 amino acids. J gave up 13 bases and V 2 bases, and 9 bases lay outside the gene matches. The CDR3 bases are TGCGCCAGCAGCTTTTTCGCGGGAGAGCATCAGTTCTTC. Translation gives CASSFFAGEHQFF.

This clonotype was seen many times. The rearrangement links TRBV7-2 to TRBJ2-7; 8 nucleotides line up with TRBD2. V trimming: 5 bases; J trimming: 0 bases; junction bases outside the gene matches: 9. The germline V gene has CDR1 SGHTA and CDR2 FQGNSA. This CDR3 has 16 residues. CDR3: CASSRDGGGSSYEQYF. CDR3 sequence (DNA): TGTGCCAGCAGCCGAGACGGGGGGGGCAGCTCCTACGAGCAGTACTTC.

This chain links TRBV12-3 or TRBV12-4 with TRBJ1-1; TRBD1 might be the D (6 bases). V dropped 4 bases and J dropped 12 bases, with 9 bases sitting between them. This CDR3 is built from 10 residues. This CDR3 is CASSYRATFF. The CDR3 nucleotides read TGTGCCAGCAGTTACAGGGCAACTTTCTTT.

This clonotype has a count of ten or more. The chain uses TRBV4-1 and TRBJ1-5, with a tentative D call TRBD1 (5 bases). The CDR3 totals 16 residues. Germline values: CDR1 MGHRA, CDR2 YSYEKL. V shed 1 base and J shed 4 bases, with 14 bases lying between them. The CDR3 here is CASSQVEVGLNQPQHF. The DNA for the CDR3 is TGCGCCAGCAGCCAAGTGGAGGTGGGACTTAATCAGCCCCAGCATTTT.

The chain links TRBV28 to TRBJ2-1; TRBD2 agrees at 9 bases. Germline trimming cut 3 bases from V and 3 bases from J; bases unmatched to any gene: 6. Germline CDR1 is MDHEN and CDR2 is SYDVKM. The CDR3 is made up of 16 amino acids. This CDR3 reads CASSLISGGIYNEQFF. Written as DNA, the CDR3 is TGTGCCAGCAGTTTGATTAGCGGGGGCATCTACAATGAGCAGTTCTTC.

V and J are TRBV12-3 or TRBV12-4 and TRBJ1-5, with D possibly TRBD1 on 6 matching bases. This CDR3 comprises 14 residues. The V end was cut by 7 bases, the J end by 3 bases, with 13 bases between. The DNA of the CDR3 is TGTGCCAGCACCCGGGGGGGGGCCAATCAGCCCCAGCATTTT. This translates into CASTRGGANQPQHF.

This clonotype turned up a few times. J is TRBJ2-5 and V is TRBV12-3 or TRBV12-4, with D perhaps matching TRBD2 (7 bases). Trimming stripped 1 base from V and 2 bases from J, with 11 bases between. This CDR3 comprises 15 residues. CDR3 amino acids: CASSLGGGPQETQYF. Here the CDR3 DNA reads TGTGCCAGCAGTTTAGGGGGGGGGCCACAAGAGACCCAGTACTTC.

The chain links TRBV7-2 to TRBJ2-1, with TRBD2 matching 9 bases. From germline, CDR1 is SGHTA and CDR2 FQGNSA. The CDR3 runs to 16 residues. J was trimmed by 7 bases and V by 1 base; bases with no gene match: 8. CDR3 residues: CASSLEGLAGRNEQFF. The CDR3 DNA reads TGTGCCAGCAGCTTAGAAGGGCTAGCGGGGAGGAATGAGCAGTTCTTC.